Listed below are T cell receptor beta chains from one sample, sequenced in a study of CD8+CD57+ T cells in acquired aplastic anemia. TCRdb reanalysed the reads using MiXCR and keeps one entry per CDR3 protein. The top ten hold 0.7% to 1% of the sample, which has around 500,000 distinct CDR3 sequences, around 30% seen once. The sequencing sample was made of sorted CD4+, CD8+, or CD8+CD57+ T cells (not recorded which) from PBMCs. These receptors were taken from a human donor with aplastic anemia. CDR3s include the opening cysteine and the closing phenylalanine or tryptophan. Each record gives: CDR3 DNA, CDR3 protein, clone size, D gene, J gene, V gene. D genes are given only for firm matches. Some rows mark clone size as missing; the rest say once, few, many or name a class of expanded clone.

TGTGCCAGCAGCGAAGAGGGGGGCCTTGGAAACACCATATATTTT CASSEEGGLGNTIYF few NA TRBJ1-3 TRBV2
TGCGCCAGCAGCCACAGACAGGGGATCACCTATGACTACACCTTC CASSHRQGITYDYTF few TRBD1 TRBJ1-2 TRBV4-3
TGTGCCAGCAGTTTACGTGGGACAGGGTCCGATACGCAGTATTTT CASSLRGTGSDTQYF NA TRBD1 TRBJ2-3 TRBV27
TGCAGTGCTAGAAGACAGGGGCGCCCGAATTCACCCCTCCACTTT CSARRQGRPNSPLHF many TRBD1 TRBJ1-6 TRBV20-1
TGCGCCAGCAGCCAAGTATTTGGTCTTGGCTACACCTTC CASSQVFGLGYTF NA NA TRBJ1-2 TRBV4-3
TGTGCCAGTAGTGTCACAGGGTTAGCCAAAAACATTCAGTACTTC CASSVTGLAKNIQYF NA NA TRBJ2-4 TRBV19
TGCAGTGCTAGAGGGGAGACAACCTACGAGCAGTACTTC CSARGETTYEQYF many NA TRBJ2-7 TRBV20-1
TGTGCCAGCAGTGAAGATAATGGGGTTGGCTACACCTTC CASSEDNGVGYTF many NA TRBJ1-2 TRBV2
TGCAGTGCTAGAGCGGTGGGACCCCAAGAGACCCAGTACTTC CSARAVGPQETQYF few NA TRBJ2-5 TRBV20-1
TGTGCCAGTAGTCCTCGCTTTAAGAGTCAGGGCACTCAGCCCCAGCATTTT CASSPRFKSQGTQPQHF NA NA TRBJ1-5 TRBV19
TGCAGTGCTAGAGATTGGGGTCAGCTCACTAGCGGGGGCTACGAGCAGTACTTC CSARDWGQLTSGGYEQYF once TRBD2 TRBJ2-7 TRBV20-1
TGCAGTGCTAGAGATGTGAGGACCTGGAATGAAAAACTGTTTTTT CSARDVRTWNEKLFF NA NA TRBJ1-4 TRBV20-1
TGCGCCAGCAACTTGGGGCTGGGCACTGAAGCTTTCTTT CASNLGLGTEAFF NA NA TRBJ1-1 TRBV5-1
TGTGCCAGCAGCCAGGGACGTCTAGCGGGGGTCACAGATACGCAGTATTTT CASSQGRLAGVTDTQYF NA TRBD2 TRBJ2-3 TRBV11-1
TGTGCCAGCAGTGAAGCCGGGACAGGGGTGGCAGATACGCAGTATTTT CASSEAGTGVADTQYF few TRBD1 TRBJ2-3 TRBV6-1
TGTGCCAGCAGCCACATTGGACAGGGGGCAAGTGGCTACACCTTC CASSHIGQGASGYTF once TRBD1 TRBJ1-2 TRBV9
TGTGCCAGCAGTAAAGACAGCGGGGGCAACACTGAAGCTTTCTTT CASSKDSGGNTEAFF many NA TRBJ1-1 TRBV2
TGTGCCAGCAGTGACCCGGGACAGGGTTATCAGCCCCAGCATTTT CASSDPGQGYQPQHF NA TRBD1 TRBJ1-5 TRBV6-1
TGTGCCAGCAGCTCTGTCCCACAATCCTACGAGCAGTACTTC CASSSVPQSYEQYF many NA TRBJ2-7 TRBV7-9
TGTGCCAGCAGACGTCCCGGGACCGACGAGCAGTACTTC CASRRPGTDEQYF many NA TRBJ2-7 TRBV2
TGTGCCAGCTCACCAACAGGTTTAGCTGGTCAGCCCCAGCATTTT CASSPTGLAGQPQHF NA NA TRBJ1-5 TRBV18
TGCGCCAGCAGTGAGAAGGGGGATGAGCAGTTCTTC CASSEKGDEQFF many NA TRBJ2-1 TRBV10-1
TGTGCCAGCAGCCGTATAGACCGGCTTCCCACCTTC CASSRIDRLPTF few NA TRBJ1-2 TRBV3-1
TGTGCCAGCACCCATGTCGGTGAGCAGTTCTTC CASTHVGEQFF few NA TRBJ2-1 TRBV11-2
TGTGCCACCAGCAGAGATCAAACAGTCGGGGGATCCAAAAACATTCAGTACTTC CATSRDQTVGGSKNIQYF few NA TRBJ2-4 TRBV15
TGTGCCTGGAGTGTACCGCTTACAGGGTTCTATGGCTACACCTTC CAWSVPLTGFYGYTF NA NA TRBJ1-2 TRBV30
TGTGCCAGCAGTGCGGAGGGGGGGAGGAACACTGAAGCTTTCTTT CASSAEGGRNTEAFF many NA TRBJ1-1 TRBV2
TGTGCCAAAGACAGGGGGCCGGTGAACACTGAAGCTCTCTTT CAKDRGPVNTEALF NA TRBD1 TRBJ1-1 TRBV2
TGCAGTGCTAGGCTTCGGGCAGGCTCTTTTGGGTACACCTTC CSARLRAGSFGYTF many NA TRBJ1-2 TRBV20-1
TGTGCCAGCAGCTCGACTGGGAGCTCCTACAATGAGCAGTTCTTC CASSSTGSSYNEQFF few NA TRBJ2-1 TRBV9
TGTGCCAGCAGTGAGCACGGACAGGGGTACACTGAAGCTTTCTTT CASSEHGQGYTEAFF NA TRBD1 TRBJ1-1 TRBV6-1
TGTGCCAGCAGTGAAGGTATTAGGGCGGGGGTCGGCCAAGAGACCCAGTACTTC CASSEGIRAGVGQETQYF NA TRBD2 TRBJ2-5 TRBV2
TGTGCCAGCTCATCAGGGAGTACCGGAAACACCATATATTTT CASSSGSTGNTIYF few NA TRBJ1-3 TRBV18
TGCAGTGCTATGCGGGTGAACAATGAGCAGTTCTTC CSAMRVNNEQFF few NA TRBJ2-1 TRBV20-1
TGTGCCAGCAGCTTAACGGGGACTAGGGGGGATGAGCAGTTCTTC CASSLTGTRGDEQFF few TRBD2 TRBJ2-1 TRBV7-3
TGTGCCAGCAGCCAATTTAGGGGTGAGCAGTTCTTC CASSQFRGEQFF NA NA TRBJ2-1 TRBV9
TGTGCCAGCAGCGTCGGTTCAGGGCAAGGAAACACCATATATTTT CASSVGSGQGNTIYF few NA TRBJ1-3 TRBV9